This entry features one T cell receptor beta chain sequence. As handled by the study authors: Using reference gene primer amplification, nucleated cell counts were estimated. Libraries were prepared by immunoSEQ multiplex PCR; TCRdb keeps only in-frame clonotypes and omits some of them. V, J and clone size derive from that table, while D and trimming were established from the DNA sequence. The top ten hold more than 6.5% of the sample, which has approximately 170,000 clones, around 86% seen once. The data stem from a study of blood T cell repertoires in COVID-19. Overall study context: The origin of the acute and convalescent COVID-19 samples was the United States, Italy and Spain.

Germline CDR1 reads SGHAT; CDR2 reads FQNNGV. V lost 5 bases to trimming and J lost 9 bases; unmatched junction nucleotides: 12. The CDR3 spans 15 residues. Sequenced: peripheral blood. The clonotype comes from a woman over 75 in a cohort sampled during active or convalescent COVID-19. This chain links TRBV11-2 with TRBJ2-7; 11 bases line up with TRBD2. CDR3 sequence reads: CASSTGTSGGLVQYF. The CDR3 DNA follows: TGTGCCAGCAGCACAGGTACTAGCGGGGGACTTGTGCAGTACTTC.